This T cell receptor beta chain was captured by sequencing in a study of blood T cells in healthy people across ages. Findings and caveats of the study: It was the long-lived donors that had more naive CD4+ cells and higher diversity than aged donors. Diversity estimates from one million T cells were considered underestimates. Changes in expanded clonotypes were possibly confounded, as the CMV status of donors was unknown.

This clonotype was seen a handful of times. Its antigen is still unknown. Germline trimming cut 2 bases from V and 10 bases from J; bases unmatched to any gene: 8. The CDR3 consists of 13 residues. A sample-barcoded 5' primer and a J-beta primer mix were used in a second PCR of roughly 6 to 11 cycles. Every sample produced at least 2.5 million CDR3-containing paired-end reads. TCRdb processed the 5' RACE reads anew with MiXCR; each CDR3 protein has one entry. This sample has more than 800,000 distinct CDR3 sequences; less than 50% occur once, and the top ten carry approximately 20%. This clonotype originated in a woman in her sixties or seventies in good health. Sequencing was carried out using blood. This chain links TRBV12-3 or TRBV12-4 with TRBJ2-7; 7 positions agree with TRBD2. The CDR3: CASSLSEAGPQYF. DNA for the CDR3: TGTGCCAGCAGTTTAAGCGAAGCGGGACCTCAGTACTTC.